The clone carrying this TCR beta chain has just a few counts. What it binds is not known. This sample was taken from a study of response to subunit inactivated influenza vaccine. Findings of the study overall: The authors put forward the suggestion that each seasonal influenza vaccination may bring in only a limited number of new T cells.

TCRdb itself ran the RT-PCR reads through MiXCR, one entry per CDR3 protein. In the table there are 650,000 to 800,000 distinct CDR3 sequences, approximately 17% of which are singletons. The origin of this receptor is a man aged 45-60 years who received an inactivated influenza vaccine. Material: PBMCs from blood, obtained roughly 5 days after vaccination.

The CDR3 spells CASSKMDTAHEQYF. DNA of the CDR3: TGTGCCAGCAGCAAAATGGACACCGCCCACGAGCAGTACTTC. The J gene is TRBJ2-7, the V gene TRBV21-1; the table's D gene call, TRBD1, was not cross checked with the DNA. TRBV21-1 is a recognized pseudogene. The CDR3 is made up of 14 amino acids.